This paragraph covers one T cell receptor beta chain sequence. The method was immunoSEQ multiplex PCR; TCRdb's version includes in-frame clones alone and lacks a portion of them. The sample includes 300,000 to 400,000 clones, approximately 87% of them seen just once. This sample was taken from a study of blood T cell repertoires in COVID-19. Study background: The samples span acute and convalescent COVID-19 from the United States, Italy and Spain. The analysed material was cDNA or gDNA that came from T cells, B-cell-depleted T cells, or PBMCs.

V was shortened by 0 bases and J by 5 bases, with 8 bases between the two germline ends. The germline gives CDR1 SGHNT, CDR2 YYREEE (reference sequence). The CDR3 runs 13 residues. J is TRBJ1-2 and V is TRBV5-4; D unclear. Sequenced input: peripheral blood. The TCR sequence derives from a woman aged 45-59 years who had recovered from COVID-19. The CDR3 DNA follows: TGTGCCAGCAGCTTGGCGTCTGAGTATGGCTACACCTTC. It is translated as CASSLASEYGYTF.